The text below deals with one TCR beta chain. Its antigen is not yet known. Base qualities are missing; no much larger clone stands one base away. The data are from a study of cytomegalovirus exposure and HLA in healthy donors (dated 2017 in TCRdb). The study in broad terms: In an earlier analysis of some 610 of the donors, 276 Gb of sequence data and 90 million to 120 million unique TCR beta sequences from about 179 million T cells were reported. About 280 gigabases of sequencing data and 70 million to 85 million unique TCR sequences were included in an early release covering about 700 HLA-typed donors. Of the roughly 400 genotyped donors, around 81% fell in the genetic ancestry cluster associated with self-reported Caucasian donors. The study was designed to test whether signatures of past pathogen exposure could be identified by cataloging public T cell receptors. The T cell repertoires of 666 subjects were profiled by immunosequencing and related to cytomegalovirus serostatus. In addition to the first cohort of approximately 670 subjects, a separate validation cohort of approximately 130 different subjects was used. High-throughput TCR immunosequencing, statistical association of individual TCRs with disease status, and machine learning were combined to predict cytomegalovirus infection status. In a later analysis, previously published TCR beta repertoires from 666 donors were re-analyzed and high-resolution HLA genotyping was added so that TCR occurrence patterns could be studied. The later analysis used no new phenotypic data to find candidate immune exposures, relying instead on TCR beta sequences and their occurrence across donors. An earlier analysis of about 600 of the donors used high-throughput TCR beta sequencing to judge whether each TCR beta V gene segment behaved as functional or pseudogenic. Donor age, sex, ethnicity and CMV serostatus were compiled together with the repertoire data. In a later genetic analysis, genome-wide SNP genotypes for about 65% of the roughly 700 donors were used, and that subset was treated as a discovery cohort. Every discovery cohort repertoire had been produced on one sequencing platform. Class I and class II HLA loci were covered by the typing at four-digit resolution. Typing coverage varied by locus: roughly 629-640 donors for A, B, C, DRB1 and DQB1; roughly 510 for DQA1; nearly 610 for DPA1; more than 450 for DPB1. Four or five DR-DQ haplotypes were handled as single units for association and clustering because linkage in the cohort was strong. Across approximately 400 genotyped donors of the cohort, an average of 235,054 unique TCR beta nucleotide sequences per donor were sequenced, and roughly 20% of those sequences were non-productive. Study-wide conclusions, independent of this receptor: While some public TCRs were present in many individuals, most TCR sequences turned up only very rarely across donors. Because the 87-base-pair reads could not distinguish some IMGT-functional V segments, including TRBV6-2 and TRBV6-3, those segments were excluded. A later analysis found that HLA-associated TCR beta chains were more clonally expanded and had lower generation probabilities than equally common non-associated chains. In an earlier analysis of approximately 590 of the donors, most TCR beta V segments appeared in productive rearrangements about 90% or about 30% of the time, broadly matching IMGT annotations. The only immune exposure information available for the cohort was CMV serostatus. A later analysis found that most CMV-associated TCR beta chains appeared HLA-restricted, with HLA associations seemingly driven largely by CMV exposure. A further reported finding was that TCR beta sequences accurately predicted the HLA-A and HLA-B alleles for most subjects in the first cohort. The classifier was reported to diagnose cytomegalovirus status with high specificity and sensitivity in both the original and validation cohorts. Sequencing depth was assumed to be roughly uniform across donors in the presence/absence analyses, though that assumption may not hold. In a later genetic analysis, fewer N-insertions in productive TCRs were reported among donors in an Asian-associated ancestry cluster than the roughly 640-donor mean. Only TCR beta chains were sequenced in this cohort, and the absence of alpha or paired-chain data limited detectable features. The study gave a list of about 170 TCR beta chains associated with cytomegalovirus. Strong co-occurrence of HLA alleles, especially DR and DQ, made assigning TCR associations to individual alleles difficult. According to a later analysis, parvovirus B19, influenza, CMV and Epstein-Barr virus appeared linked to several top co-occurrence clusters. In a later analysis, TCR association rates were found to vary across HLA loci, with the most associated TCRs seen for DRB1 alleles and the fewest for HLA-C alleles. A cluster of highly shared sequence variants was judged likely to be a technical artifact of the sequencing pipeline. Because HLA typing was missing for some donors at each locus, association tests included only the typed subset. In a later analysis, over 15,000 TCR beta sequences were associated with specific HLA alleles at a false discovery rate of 0.05. In a later genetic analysis, a missense DCLRE1C variant was associated with V-gene and J-gene trimming of TCR beta chains, and the association was replicated in an independent cohort. Because counts were too low, seventeen rarely observed V segments, including chromosome 9 orphons, were left out of the earlier analysis of approximately 500 of the donors. According to the authors, the approach could potentially be generalized to other disease states and immunological phenotypes. A few of the identified cytomegalovirus-associated TCR beta chains were confirmed in vitro to be specific for cytomegalovirus antigens. Correlated functional status among segregating V segments might be attributable to linkage disequilibrium, but an unknown experimental factor could not be ruled out.

Libraries came from the immunoSEQ multiplex PCR assay. For the multiplex PCR, a mixture combining 60 forward primers for TCR Vbeta segments and 13 reverse primers for TCR Jbeta segments was used. Amplification of the CDR3 region of rearranged TCR beta genes was performed with a multiplex PCR assay on genomic DNA. The amplified TCR beta libraries were sequenced on the Illumina HiSeq System as 87-base-pair reads. For the original study's pipeline: A later analysis tallied about 77 million unique TCR beta chains across the 550 to 850 repertoires, and some 12 million of those chains were shared by two or more donors. Raw reads were error-corrected and collapsed into unique sequences with a nearest-neighbor algorithm that merged closely related sequences to remove PCR and sequencing errors. CDR3 sequences were aligned to IMGT reference sequences to assign V, D and J gene segments. For a sequence to be retained, a match of at least six nucleotides was required to both a V gene segment and a J gene segment. Rearrangements were called productive when the CDR3 lacked stop codons and stayed in frame with V and J; all others were non-productive. CDR3 was defined by IMGT convention, running from the second conserved V-encoded cysteine to the conserved J-encoded phenylalanine. In an earlier analysis of roughly 610 of the donors, sequences lacking an unambiguous match to a single V gene segment were excluded. An earlier analysis of 450 to 650 of the donors called V segments functional above 56.7% productive rearrangements and segregating when the between-donor standard deviation exceeded 5%. A statistical classification framework was built for diagnosing cytomegalovirus status from the catalog of TCR beta chain sequences. In a later analysis, V and J genes were assigned by comparing TCR nucleotide sequences against IMGT/GENE-DB human TR gene sequences. Using the TCRdist pipeline, a later analysis assigned CDR3 sequences along with most-parsimonious VDJ recombination scenarios. In a later analysis, every TCR beta chain was defined by the combination of its CDR3 amino acid sequence and its V-gene family, and reads without a unique V-gene family were dropped. As a way to deal with suspected cross-contamination and a sequencing artifact, a later analysis dropped more than 500 nucleotide sequences that were highly shared and had low generation probability. In a later analysis, a clonal expansion index for each public chain was calculated from normalized within-repertoire ranks of inferred template counts. A later analysis computed generation probabilities with a VDJ recombination model fitted to out-of-frame rearrangements, and checked the results against IGoR. In a later analysis, TCR-TCR, TCR-HLA and TCR-CMV co-occurrence was scored with hypergeometric tests, and a repertoire-size bias correction was applied to TCR pairs. A later analysis estimated false discovery rates by permuting HLA or CMV assignments 20 times. In a later analysis, co-occurring TCRs were grouped using DBSCAN, and TCRdist sequence similarity was added for clustering within HLA-allele-positive subsets. For co-occurrence clustering, repertoires with fewer than 30,000 or more than 120,000 public chains were excluded, along with several repertoires with anomalous nucleotide sharing. The clones in this table, taken by TCRdb from immuneACCESS, are in-frame only. Not every clone is retained; where verified, under half of the shortfall comes from an unresolved V gene, and the cause of the rest is unknown. The V and J calls and clone size come from that table; D and trimming were worked out from the DNA. In this sample the table shows some 240,000 clones, roughly 91% of which occur a single time. The ten largest clones capture about 1.7% of the sample.

The cohort consisted of more than 650 healthy bone marrow donors. All cohort members were sampled while nominally healthy, although unrecorded immune exposures were likely present. The donor tested CMV seronegative and was one of the 352 seronegative cohort members. A peripheral blood sample was collected from each donor, and TCR beta sequencing was performed on peripheral blood mononuclear cells. Genomic DNA extraction from the blood cell samples was performed with the Qiagen DNeasy Blood Extraction Kit. Including the terminal cysteine and phenylalanine, the CDR3 comprises 13 residues. This entry keeps only the CDR3 DNA: 39 bases, framed from base 1. CDR1 and CDR2, per the germline V gene (reference sequence), are SGHNT and YYREEE. Germline trimming amounts to 3 bases on V and 11 bases on J, with 3 as the count of junction bases outside the gene matches.

Sample: PBMCs. The TCR originated in a girl aged 2-10 years in good health and CMV-seronegative. Recombination connected TRBV5-4 to TRBJ1-6, with 9 bases aligning to TRBD1. CDR3 protein: CASSSGQGPPLHF. The DNA sequence is given as TGTGCCAGCAGCTCAGGACAGGGGCCACCCCTCCACTTT.